This paragraph covers one TCR beta chain sequence. Its binding antigen is unknown. The sample holds no much larger clone one base away, and base qualities are not on file. The entry originates in a study of Ad26.COV2.S vaccination and SARS-CoV-2 variants (dated by TCRdb to the early 2020s). In the study overall: TCRbeta repertoire sequencing served as the tool for gauging how specific and how broad the SARS-CoV-2-reactive T cell receptors were following Ad26.COV2.S vaccination. The TCR-sequenced set comprised approximately 32 samples: around 20 Ad26.COV2.S vaccine recipients, 5 placebo recipients and 8 SARS-CoV-2 convalescent individuals. The study at large found these results: Compared with placebo recipients, Ad26.COV2.S recipients showed higher spike-specific TCR breadth (P = 0.0014). Non-spike TCR breadth was comparable between vaccine and placebo recipients, consistent with the vaccine containing only spike. The authors noted that the TCR breadth and depth analyses may have underestimated total T cell responses. Substantial breadth of spike-specific CD8+ and CD4+ T cell responses was reported after vaccination.

CDR1 and CDR2 were assigned from the germline V gene as MNHEY and SVGAGI. Trimmed from V: 2 bases; trimmed from J: 6 bases; junction bases lacking a gene match: 3. There are 15 amino acids in the CDR3, from cysteine to phenylalanine inclusive. This entry keeps only the CDR3 DNA: 45 bases, framed from base 1. The time point label for this specimen denotes: individuals recovered from natural SARS-CoV-2 infection. The immunoSEQ Assay was the method used to sequence TCRbeta CDR3 regions. After extraction, genomic DNA underwent amplification by bias-controlled multiplex PCR, followed by high-throughput sequencing. In the authors' own workflow: To quantify the absolute abundance of every unique TCRbeta CDR3 region, sequences were collapsed and filtered. T cell fraction was estimated by normalization of TCRbeta template counts to usable DNA, with usable DNA being measured through amplification of reference genes present in all nucleated cells. Repertoire TCRs were annotated as SARS-CoV-2-specific by exact matching of V gene, CDR3 amino acid sequence and J gene to a known reactive TCR set. The reference SARS-CoV-2 TCR set was obtained from MIRA and was filtered for enrichment in COVID-19-positive ImmuneCODE repertoires, whereby public or cross-reactive TCRs were removed. Using the MIRA antigens, annotated TCRs were further analysed by specific ORF or by position within an ORF. Breadth was defined as annotated unique rearrangements over total unique productive rearrangements; depth was the summed frequency of those rearrangements. Two-sided Wilcoxon rank-sum tests were used to compare TCR breadth between groups. The table comes from immuneACCESS by way of TCRdb, which keeps in-frame sequences with V and J called. Part of the clones is missing from these tables; in studies checked, under half for an unresolved V gene and the rest for unknown reasons. V, J and clone size derive from that table, while D and trimming were established from the DNA sequence. This sample is represented by about 140,000 clones; 86% of them were singletons. The ten largest clones represent 4.5% to 6% of the sample.

The rearrangement combines TRBV6-5 with TRBJ1-6; TRBD1 matches 8 bases in the middle. The sequencing here drew on peripheral blood, taken after recovery from COVID-19. This TCR was sampled from a human donor who had recovered from COVID-19. The base sequence is TGTGCCAGCAGTTACGGGGACAGGACTAATTCACCCCTCCACTTT. Translated, it gives CASSYGDRTNSPLHF.